Detailed here is one T cell receptor (beta chain). The sample originates from a study of blood T cell repertoires in COVID-19. Study overall: Samples came from the United States, Italy and Spain, spanning acute and convalescent COVID-19. The analysed material was cDNA or gDNA that came from T cells, B-cell-depleted T cells, or PBMCs.

CDR1 is LNHDA and CDR2 is SQIVND in the germline V gene (reference sequence). V lost 5 bases to trimming and J lost 4 bases, with 17 bases between them. The CDR3 is made up of 15 amino acids. In the authors' workflow: Reference gene primer amplification gave estimated nucleated cell counts. Repertoires were generated with immunoSEQ multiplex PCR, while TCRdb's copy carries only in-frame clones and drops some. V and J calls and clone size are copied from that table; D and trimming were computed from the DNA. The data hold about 140,000 clones, with about 79% observed a single time. The chain joins TRBV19 to TRBJ1-1, with D possibly matching TRBD1 (5 bases). Sequencing was carried out using peripheral blood. The receptor comes from a man in his sixties with active or convalescent COVID-19. Here the CDR3 reads CASSWGGNPITEAFF. CDR3 coding DNA: TGTGCCAGTAGTTGGGGCGGAAACCCTATCACTGAAGCTTTCTTT. The variable domain in full, completed from reference TRBV19 and TRBJ1-1, reads DGGITQSPKYLFRKEGQNVTLSCEQNLNHDAMYWYRQDPGQGLRLIYYSQIVNDFQKGDIAEGYSVSREKKESFPLTVTSAQKNPTAFYLCASSWGGNPITEAFFGQGTRLTVV.